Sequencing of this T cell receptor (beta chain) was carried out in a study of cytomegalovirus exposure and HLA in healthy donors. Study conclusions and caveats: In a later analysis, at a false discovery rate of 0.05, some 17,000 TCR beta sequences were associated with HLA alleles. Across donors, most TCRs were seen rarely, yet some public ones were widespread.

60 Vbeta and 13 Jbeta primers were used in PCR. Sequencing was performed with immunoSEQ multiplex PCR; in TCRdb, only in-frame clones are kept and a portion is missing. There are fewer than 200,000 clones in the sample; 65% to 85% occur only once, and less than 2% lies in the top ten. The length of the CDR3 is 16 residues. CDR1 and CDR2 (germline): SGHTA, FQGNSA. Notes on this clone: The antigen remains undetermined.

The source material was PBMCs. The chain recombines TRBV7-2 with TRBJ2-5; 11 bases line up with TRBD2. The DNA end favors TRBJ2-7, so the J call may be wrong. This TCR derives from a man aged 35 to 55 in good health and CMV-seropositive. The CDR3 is CASSLVTSGTKDEQYF. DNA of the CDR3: TGTGCCAGCAGCTTAGTGACTAGCGGGACTAAGGACGAGCAGTACTTC.